Listed below are T cell receptor beta chains from one sample, sequenced in a study of OX40 agonist ivuxolimab in advanced cancers. The table came from immunoSEQ multiplex PCR; TCRdb's copy has only in-frame clones and leaves some out. Here the sample spans approximately 46,000 clones, around 77% being singletons. The sequencing used CD4+ or CD8+ T cells sorted from blood, collected in a trial of the OX40 agonist ivuxolimab. Receptors originate from an adult with an advanced solid tumor such as melanoma, head and neck, liver or kidney cancer. The CDR3 runs from the conserved cysteine through the conserved F or W. The order of the fields is V gene, D gene, J gene, clone size, CDR3 protein, CDR3 DNA. D genes are given only for firm matches. Size is stated for part of the rows, as once, few or many counts, or as a class when the clone is expanded.

v_call: TRBV6-6; d_call: TRBD2; j_call: TRBJ2-7; clone_size: NA; cdr3_aa: CASSSGTSAPYEQYF; cdr3_nt: TGTGCCAGCAGCTCCGGGACTAGCGCACCCTACGAGCAGTACTTC
v_call: TRBV6-1; d_call: TRBD2; j_call: TRBJ2-7; clone_size: NA; cdr3_aa: CASSDLSGRAYEQYF; cdr3_nt: TGTGCCAGCAGCGACCTGAGCGGGAGGGCCTACGAGCAGTACTTC
v_call: TRBV5-6; d_call: NA; j_call: TRBJ2-2; clone_size: NA; cdr3_aa: CASSLPIFGELFF; cdr3_nt: TGTGCCAGCAGCTTGCCGATATTCGGGGAGCTGTTTTTT
v_call: TRBV4-1; d_call: TRBD1; j_call: TRBJ2-3; clone_size: NA; cdr3_aa: CASSQPGQGTDTQYF; cdr3_nt: TGCGCCAGCAGCCAACCGGGACAGGGGACAGATACGCAGTATTTT
v_call: TRBV6-5; d_call: NA; j_call: TRBJ2-5; clone_size: NA; cdr3_aa: CASSSGLRMYF; cdr3_nt: TGTGCCAGCAGCTCGGGACTCCGTATGTACTTC
v_call: TRBV27; d_call: TRBD1; j_call: TRBJ1-5; clone_size: NA; cdr3_aa: CASSRGNNQPQHF; cdr3_nt: TGTGCCAGCAGCAGGGGGAACAATCAGCCCCAGCATTTT
v_call: TRBV7-8; d_call: NA; j_call: TRBJ1-4; clone_size: NA; cdr3_aa: CASSLGGGGNEKLFF; cdr3_nt: TGTGCCAGCAGCTTAGGGGGGGGAGGGAATGAAAAACTGTTTTTT
v_call: TRBV10-3; d_call: NA; j_call: TRBJ1-5; clone_size: once; cdr3_aa: CATHLDGSNQPQHF; cdr3_nt: TGTGCCACCCATCTGGACGGTAGCAATCAGCCCCAGCATTTT
v_call: TRBV5-3; d_call: NA; j_call: TRBJ1-1; clone_size: NA; cdr3_aa: CARSSQGNTEAFF; cdr3_nt: TGTGCCAGAAGCTCCCAGGGGAACACTGAAGCTTTCTTT
v_call: TRBV6-1; d_call: TRBD2; j_call: TRBJ2-7; clone_size: NA; cdr3_aa: CASSKGLADPYEQYF; cdr3_nt: TGTGCCAGCAGCAAAGGGCTAGCGGACCCCTACGAGCAGTACTTC
v_call: TRBV7-9; d_call: NA; j_call: TRBJ2-1; clone_size: NA; cdr3_aa: CASSLGGLQSEQFF; cdr3_nt: TGTGCCAGCAGCTTAGGGGGACTCCAATCCGAGCAGTTCTTC
v_call: TRBV7-9; d_call: NA; j_call: TRBJ2-2; clone_size: NA; cdr3_aa: CASSPVVAGLLTGELFF; cdr3_nt: TGTGCCAGCAGCCCAGTGGTTGCAGGGTTGTTGACCGGGGAGCTGTTTTTT
v_call: TRBV28; d_call: TRBD1; j_call: TRBJ1-1; clone_size: NA; cdr3_aa: CASILWGTGMNTEAFF; cdr3_nt: TGTGCCAGCATTTTATGGGGGACAGGGATGAACACTGAAGCTTTCTTT
v_call: TRBV6-6; d_call: TRBD1; j_call: TRBJ1-2; clone_size: NA; cdr3_aa: CASTPTGVANYGYTF; cdr3_nt: TGTGCCAGCACCCCGACAGGGGTGGCTAACTATGGCTACACCTTC
v_call: TRBV19; d_call: TRBD2; j_call: TRBJ2-1; clone_size: NA; cdr3_aa: CASSTSGGQFF; cdr3_nt: TGTGCCAGTAGCACTAGCGGGGGGCAGTTCTTC
v_call: TRBV4-2; d_call: NA; j_call: TRBJ1-2; clone_size: NA; cdr3_aa: CASSQDTGDPNYGYTF; cdr3_nt: TGTGCCAGCAGCCAAGATACCGGAGATCCTAACTATGGCTACACCTTC
v_call: TRBV27; d_call: NA; j_call: TRBJ2-2; clone_size: once; cdr3_aa: CASSFGYTSNTGELFF; cdr3_nt: TGTGCCAGCAGTTTTGGATACACTTCGAACACCGGGGAGCTGTTTTTT
v_call: TRBV28; d_call: NA; j_call: TRBJ1-1; clone_size: NA; cdr3_aa: CASSLLGLRGTEAFF; cdr3_nt: TGTGCCAGCAGTTTGCTAGGGCTCCGGGGAACTGAAGCTTTCTTT
v_call: TRBV28; d_call: NA; j_call: TRBJ2-3; clone_size: NA; cdr3_aa: CASSLRSVDTQYF; cdr3_nt: TGTGCCAGCAGTTTAAGATCCGTGGATACGCAGTATTTT
v_call: TRBV19; d_call: NA; j_call: TRBJ1-5; clone_size: NA; cdr3_aa: CASSPTPQIQPQHF; cdr3_nt: TGTGCCAGTAGCCCAACTCCTCAGATTCAGCCCCAGCATTTT
v_call: TRBV11-2; d_call: NA; j_call: TRBJ2-5; clone_size: NA; cdr3_aa: CASSLQETQYF; cdr3_nt: TGTGCCAGCAGCCTCCAAGAGACCCAGTACTTC
v_call: TRBV19; d_call: TRBD1; j_call: TRBJ1-1; clone_size: NA; cdr3_aa: CASRDGQGGTEAFF; cdr3_nt: TGTGCCAGTAGGGATGGACAGGGCGGGACTGAAGCTTTCTTT
v_call: TRBV6-1; d_call: TRBD2; j_call: TRBJ2-7; clone_size: NA; cdr3_aa: CASRGLAGSSYEQYF; cdr3_nt: TGTGCCAGCAGAGGACTAGCGGGGAGCTCCTACGAGCAGTACTTC
v_call: TRBV19; d_call: NA; j_call: TRBJ2-3; clone_size: NA; cdr3_aa: CASSTPRRADTQYF; cdr3_nt: TGTGCCAGTAGTACTCCTAGAAGGGCAGATACGCAGTATTTT